Below, 23 T cell receptor beta chains from the same sample are listed, as sequenced in a study of vaccination and CD4 T cells after COVID-19. Treatment reported: roughly ten-day PBMC culture with coronavirus spike peptide pools or control peptides (ViraFEST assay). Their cognate antigens are unknown. Cultured CD4+ T cell DNA was sequenced using the Oncomine TCR Beta short-read assay. TCRdb recomputed calls from the PCR reads with MiXCR, one row per CDR3 protein. The table has some 4,000 distinct CDR3 sequences, roughly 23% seen once. The sequencing input was CD4+ T cells from blood, cultured in vitro. The receptors shown here come from a human donor who had recovered from COVID-19.

The rearrangement uses TRBV7-2 and TRBJ1-2, with 11 bases aligning to TRBD1. Per germline, CDR1 SGHTA and CDR2 FQGNSA. V dropped 5 bases and J dropped 6; count of bases not matched to a gene: 2. CDR3 length equals 13 residues. CDR3 nucleotide sequence: TGTGCCAGCAGCCCGGGACAGGGGGATGGCTACACCTTC. Translation gives CASSPGQGDGYTF.

The rearrangement joins TRBV5-4 to TRBJ2-3; TRBD2 matches 12 bases. Germline CDR1 and CDR2: SGHNT and YYREEE (reference sequence). The CDR3 sequence is 15 residues long. The V and J ends lost 5 bases and 6 bases, in that order; junction bases with no gene match: 7. CDR3 bases: TGTGCCAGCAGGACGACTAGCGGGGGATCGGATACGCAGTATTTT. It encodes CASRTTSGGSDTQYF.

The V call is TRBV18, the J call TRBJ1-1; 7 positions match TRBD1. The V gene's germline CDR1 is KGHSH and CDR2 LQKENI. V was pared by 3 bases and J by 4 bases, with 14 bases of the junction left unmatched. This CDR3 is built from 17 residues. The CDR3: CASSPRTGARWSTEAFF. Written as DNA, the CDR3 is TGTGCCAGCTCACCCCGGACAGGCGCCAGATGGAGCACTGAAGCTTTCTTT. Combining the CDR3 with reference TRBV18 and TRBJ1-1 gives the whole variable domain NAGVMQNPRHLVRRRGQEARLRCSPMKGHSHVYWYRQLPEEGLKFMVYLQKENIIDESGMPKERFSAEFPKEGPSILRIQQVVRGDSAAYFCASSPRTGARWSTEAFFGQGTRLTVV.

This clonotype turned up a few times. This chain links TRBV29-1 with TRBJ1-6; D not certain. CDR1 and CDR2 (germline): SQVTM, ANQGSEA. V was pared by 1 base and J by 9 bases, with 10 bases between. The CDR3 is 13 amino acids. CDR3 region: CSVEATRCSPLHF. Written as DNA, the CDR3 is TGCAGCGTTGAAGCTACCAGGTGTTCACCCCTCCACTTT.

This clonotype was found once. The chain combines TRBV19 with TRBJ2-3; no reliable D call. Trimming took 6 bases from V and 3 from J, leaving 7 bases between them. The CDR3 loop spans 12 amino acids. Germline CDR1 and CDR2: LNHDA and SQIVND (reference sequence). The CDR3 here is CASRFKTDTQYF. DNA for the CDR3: TGTGCCAGTAGGTTCAAAACAGATACGCAGTATTTT.

The V gene is TRBV19, the J gene TRBJ1-2; D is possibly TRBD1 (5 bases). The CDR3 sequence is 14 residues long. Between the trimmed V and J ends, which lost 3 bases and 2 bases, there was a span of 10 bases. Germline-derived CDR1 and CDR2 are LNHDA and SQIVND (reference sequence). This chain's CDR3 is CASSIQQGNYGYTF. CDR3 DNA sequence: TGTGCCAGTAGTATCCAGCAGGGAAACTATGGCTACACCTTC.

This clonotype occurred a few times. The chain is built from TRBV27 and TRBJ1-1, with D unresolved. The CDR3 sequence is 12 residues long. The germline V gene has CDR1 MNHEY and CDR2 SMNVEV (reference sequence). V was cut by 3 bases and J by 8 bases, with 10 bases left in between. For the CDR3, the DNA is TGTGCCAGCAGTTTTAAGGGCCAGGAAGCTTTCTTT. This codes for CASSFKGQEAFF.

J is TRBJ2-3 and V is TRBV2; perhaps TRBD2 as D (5 bases). Per the germline V gene, CDR1 is SNHLY and CDR2 is FYNNEI. With 6 bases removed from V and 3 bases from J, the gap between germline ends came to 16 bases. The CDR3 contains 15 residues. The CDR3 region is CASSKGGRKTDTQYF. CDR3 DNA: TGTGCCAGCAGCAAAGGAGGTCGAAAAACAGATACGCAGTATTTT.

This clonotype appeared a few times. The genes are TRBV7-2 and TRBJ2-2, with TRBD1 matching 7 bases. V shed 8 bases, J shed 4 bases, and the junction held 10 bases outside the gene matches. Germline V gene lookup returns CDR1 SGHTA and CDR2 FQGNSA. This CDR3 spans 15 amino acids. CDR3 sequence: CASARDRAGTGELFF. CDR3 nucleotides: TGTGCCAGCGCGCGAGACAGGGCGGGCACCGGGGAGCTGTTTTTT.

This clonotype was counted a few times. The chain combines TRBV20-1 with TRBJ1-2; TRBD1 is a possible D gene (5 bases). V lost 1 base, J lost 3 bases, and 15 bases lay in between. The CDR3 runs 15 residues. The germline V gene has CDR1 DFQATT and CDR2 SNEGSKA (reference sequence). CDR3 sequence reads: CSARGAGLGDYGYTF. The CDR3 DNA sequence: TGCAGTGCTAGAGGAGCCGGCTTAGGGGACTATGGCTACACCTTC.

This rearrangement joins TRBV7-8 to TRBJ2-2; D uncertain. This CDR3 spans 16 amino acids. Germline V gene sequence: CDR1 SGHVS, CDR2 FQNEAQ. The V gene lost 3 bases and the J gene lost 0 bases, with 11 bases spanning the gap. The CDR3 spells CASSFGVYPNTGELFF. Here the CDR3 DNA reads TGTGCCAGCAGCTTTGGTGTCTATCCGAACACCGGGGAGCTGTTTTTT.

In this sample, this clonotype turned up once. The junction does not match germline at one end; this may be a read error. The V call is TRBV30, the J call TRBJ2-6; D is tentatively TRBD1 or TRBD2 (5 bases each). Germline lookup yields CDR1 GTSNPN and CDR2 SVGIG (reference sequence). CDR3 size: 15 residues. DNA of the CDR3: TGTGCCTGGAGTGTACTAGGCTCTGGGGCCAACGTCCCGACTTTC. Protein sequence: CAWSVLGSGANVPTF.

The rearrangement links TRBV6-2 or TRBV6-3 to TRBJ1-1, with unresolved D. Deletions cut 8 bases from V and 2 bases from J, with 15 bases between. Per the germline V gene, CDR1 is MNHEY and CDR2 is SVGEGT. The CDR3 spans 14 residues. This CDR3 reads CASAHGNQNTEAFF. The CDR3 coding sequence is TGTGCCAGCGCCCATGGGAATCAAAACACTGAAGCTTTCTTT.

This chain links TRBV5-4 with TRBJ1-4; D uncertain. V was trimmed by 0 bases and J by 0 bases, leaving 3 bases between them. This CDR3 has 14 amino acids. Germline values: CDR1 SGHNT, CDR2 YYREEE (reference sequence). This chain's CDR3 is CASSLAATNEKLFF. As DNA, the CDR3 is TGTGCCAGCAGCTTGGCAGCAACTAATGAAAAACTGTTTTTT.

The V gene is TRBV7-9, the J gene TRBJ2-3; unclear D gene. Germline CDR1 SEHNR, CDR2 FQNEAQ (reference sequence). The CDR3 runs to 13 residues. The germline V and J ends were trimmed by 1 base and 4 bases, with 6 bases remaining between them. The CDR3 here is CASSLDPADTQYF. The CDR3 nucleotides read TGTGCCAGCAGCTTAGATCCGGCAGATACGCAGTATTTT. Based on the CDR3 plus reference TRBV7-9 and TRBJ2-3, the full variable domain is DTGVSQNPRHKITKRGQNVTFRCDPISEHNRLYWYRQTLGQGPEFLTYFQNEAQLEKSRLLSDRFSAERPKGSFSTLEIQRTEQGDSAMYLCASSLDPADTQYFGPGTRLTVL.

V and J are TRBV20-1 and TRBJ2-5; the match to TRBD2 covers 9 bases. This CDR3 is 14 amino acids long. With V trimmed by 3 bases and J by 0 bases, 2 bases remained unmatched. Per germline, CDR1 DFQATT and CDR2 SNEGSKA (reference sequence). The CDR3 loop reads CSASLAGYQETQYF. The CDR3 DNA sequence: TGCAGTGCTAGTCTAGCGGGGTACCAAGAGACCCAGTACTTC.

This clonotype was counted a few times. The chain links TRBV6-1 to TRBJ1-6; D perhaps matches TRBD1 (6 bases). The V and J ends lost 7 bases and 9 bases respectively, with 19 bases between them. CDR3 length: 15 amino acids. CDR1 is MNHNS, CDR2 SASEGT, per germline. In DNA, the CDR3 is TGTGCCAGCATAGTTCACAGGGATTCGGGTTCACCCCTCCACTTT. This gives the protein CASIVHRDSGSPLHF.

This clonotype was counted between two and nine times. For the CDR3, the DNA is TGTGCCAGCAGTGACCCCCGGATCTACGAGCAGTACTTC. Translated: CASSDPRIYEQYF. The chain combines TRBV2 with TRBJ2-7; D remains unclear. Trimming took off 3 bases at V and 3 bases at J, with 9 bases between the two ends. This CDR3 is 13 amino acids long. Germline V gene sequence: CDR1 SNHLY, CDR2 FYNNEI.

J is TRBJ1-5 and V is TRBV10-3; D gene unclear. The CDR3 is 13 amino acids. Trimming took off 4 bases at V and 6 bases at J, with 10 bases between the two ends. Germline V gene lookup returns CDR1 ENHRY and CDR2 SYGVKD. This CDR3 is CAISVEGVQPQHF. DNA of the CDR3: TGTGCCATCAGTGTGGAAGGTGTTCAGCCCCAGCATTTT.

This clonotype is medium-sized. The V call is TRBV27, the J call TRBJ2-2; D gene ambiguous. Trimming removed 3 bases at V and 2 bases at J, with 7 bases between. The CDR3 is 14 residues long. Germline assignment: CDR1 MNHEY and CDR2 SMNVEV (reference sequence). DNA of the CDR3: TGTGCCAGCAGTTTGGAGTATAACACCGGGGAGCTGTTTTTT. It codes for CASSLEYNTGELFF.

This clonotype qualifies as medium-sized. The CDR3 nucleotides read TGTGCCAGCTCCACGGAGAGCAATCAGCCCCAGCATTTT. Translating gives CASSTESNQPQHF. V is TRBV6-4 and J is TRBJ1-5; the D is unclear. This CDR3 spans 13 amino acids. The V gene's germline CDR1 is MRHNA and CDR2 SNTAGT. Trimming stripped 8 bases from V and 1 base from J, with 9 bases between.

This chain joins TRBV20-1 and TRBJ2-1, with 12 bases identical to TRBD2. Per germline, CDR1 DFQATT and CDR2 SNEGSKA (reference sequence). CDR3 length equals 14 residues. The CDR3 loop is CSGGRTSGDNEQFF. The CDR3 DNA follows: TGCAGCGGGGGGAGGACTAGCGGGGACAATGAGCAGTTCTTC.

This clonotype appeared a few times. The rearrangement joins TRBV30 to TRBJ2-3, with TRBD2 identical over 14 bases. This CDR3 contains 18 residues. Germline CDR1 GTSNPN, CDR2 SVGIG (reference sequence). Trimming removed 0 bases from V and 3 bases from J; junction bases left unmatched: 8. CDR3 protein: CAWSVPRLAGGPTDTQYF. The CDR3 coding sequence is TGTGCCTGGAGTGTACCCCGACTAGCGGGGGGGCCGACAGATACGCAGTATTTT.